One and the same sample provided the 5 T cell receptor beta chains below, sequenced in a study of T and B cells in COVID-19 patients. BIOMED2 TRB-A/B primer pools were used in multiplex TRB PCR. TCRdb re-derived calls from the multiplex PCR reads in MiXCR, one entry per CDR3 protein. The table has 18,000 or so distinct CDR3 sequences, about 36% seen once. TRB was amplified from approximately 250-480 ng of blood genomic DNA. The sample was blood. These receptors came from a human donor with active COVID-19.

This clonotype came up a few times. The chain is built from TRBV27 and TRBJ2-1; 7 nucleotides match TRBD2. Per germline, CDR1 MNHEY and CDR2 SMNVEV (reference sequence). V shed 4 bases, J shed 5 bases, and the junction held 5 bases outside the gene matches. There are 14 residues in the CDR3. In DNA, the CDR3 is TGTGCCAGCAGTTGGGAGGGCTCGGACAATGAGCAGTTCTTC. As protein: CASSWEGSDNEQFF.

This clonotype came up a few times. J is TRBJ1-2 and V is TRBV19; D may be TRBD1 (5 bases). This CDR3 comprises 15 residues. Germline CDR1 LNHDA, CDR2 SQIVND (reference sequence). Trimming removed 6 bases from V and 4 bases from J, with 18 bases in between. Here the CDR3 reads CASSFDSGGSYGYTF. DNA for the CDR3: TGTGCCAGTAGCTTTGATTCTGGGGGGTCCTATGGCTACACCTTC.

This clonotype is termed medium-sized. The chain uses TRBV19 and TRBJ2-5; 11 nucleotides agree with TRBD2. Trimming at V came to 5 bases and at J to 4 bases, leaving 0 bases not matched to a gene. CDR3 length: 13 residues. CDR1 LNHDA and CDR2 SQIVND come from the germline V gene (reference sequence). The CDR3 protein is CASSGLAGETQYF. The CDR3 DNA sequence: TGTGCCAGTAGTGGACTAGCGGGAGAGACCCAGTACTTC.

The V and J genes are TRBV13 and TRBJ2-5; either TRBD1 or TRBD2 may fit D (5 bases each). V was cut by 5 bases and J by 3 bases, with 16 bases left in between. This CDR3 comprises 15 residues. The germline V gene has CDR1 PRHDT and CDR2 FYEKMQ (reference sequence). The CDR3 is CASSQRGRGEETQYF. CDR3 bases: TGTGCCAGCAGCCAAAGGGGTAGAGGGGAAGAGACCCAGTACTTC. The full variable domain, with the rest looked up from reference TRBV13 and TRBJ2-5, is AAGVIQSPRHLIKEKRETATLKCYPIPRHDTVYWYQQGPGQDPQFLISFYEKMQSDKGSIPDRFSAQQFSDYHSELNMSSLELGDSALYFCASSQRGRGEETQYFGPGTRLLVL.

This sequence joins TRBV6-1 and TRBJ2-3, with 14 bases matching TRBD2. The CDR3 runs to 18 residues. Germline-derived CDR1 and CDR2 are MNHNS and SASEGT. The ends lost 1 base at V and 7 bases at J; junction bases unmatched: 10. CDR3 sequence reads: CASSEDGLAGGVRNTQYF. In nucleotides, the CDR3 is TGTGCCAGCAGTGAAGACGGACTAGCGGGGGGCGTACGAAATACGCAGTATTTT.